Listed here are 7 T cell receptor beta chains from one sample, sequenced in a study of blood T cells in healthy people across ages (dated by TCRdb to the mid-2010s). Receptor libraries were prepared by 5' RACE. TCRdb shows the sequencer as Illumina HiSeq 2500. A second PCR of roughly 7 to 12 cycles was run with a J-beta primer mix and a sample-barcoded 5' primer. TCRdb reran the public reads through fastp at Q25 and MiXCR, keeping productive beta chains. Each CDR3 protein appears once, grouped with its most common genes and DNA. The sample profile shows about 1.5 million distinct CDR3 sequences; roughly two fifths of them were found once. Of the sample, around 4% is held by the ten largest clones. The sequenced material came from blood. All receptors come from a young woman in good health.

This clonotype was counted a few times. This chain connects TRBV12-3 or TRBV12-4 to TRBJ2-7; 8 bases match TRBD1. The CDR3 totals 14 residues. J lost 2 bases, V lost 6 bases, and 6 bases had no gene match. The CDR3 region is CASSKGQATYEQYF. The CDR3 DNA is TGTGCCAGCAGCAAGGGACAGGCGACCTACGAGCAGTACTTC.

There are a few counts of this clonotype. The CDR3 sequence: CASSQPGLAGGDTGELFF. CDR3 coding DNA: TGCGCCAGCAGCCAACCGGGACTAGCGGGAGGTGACACCGGGGAGCTGTTTTTT. This sequence joins TRBV4-3 and TRBJ2-2; 15 positions match TRBD2. Trimming took 2 bases from V and 3 from J; bases not matched to a gene: 4. Germline CDR1 LGHNA, CDR2 YSLEER. The CDR3 totals 18 residues.

As to this clonotype: One end of the junction does not line up with germline, which may come from a read error. The V and J genes are TRBV15 and TRBJ2-3; tentative D call: TRBD1 (5 bases). The V gene's germline CDR1 is LNHNV and CDR2 YYDKDF (reference sequence). This CDR3 comprises 15 residues. The chain's CDR3 is CATSRDFVGTGTQYF. CDR3 nucleotides: TGTGCCACCAGCAGAGATTTTGTGGGTACAGGTACGCAGTATTTT.

This clonotype was seen repeatedly, ten times or more. The J gene is TRBJ2-2, the V gene TRBV6-6; 8 bases are shared with TRBD1. The length of the CDR3 is 14 residues. Germline loops: CDR1 MNHNY, CDR2 SVGAGI (reference sequence). Unmatched junction bases numbered 7, after V lost 8 bases and J lost 5 bases. CDR3 in DNA: TGTGCCAGCGCCGAGACAGGGGTGACCGGGGAGCTGTTTTTT. This codes for CASAETGVTGELFF.

The chain links TRBV29-1 to TRBJ1-2; no definite D call. The V and J ends lost 5 bases and 7 bases respectively, with 14 bases between them. This CDR3 comprises 12 residues. The V gene's germline CDR1 is SQVTM and CDR2 ANQGSEA. The CDR3, as DNA: TGCAGCGTTAACTGGAGGCAGTTTGGCTACACCTTC. Its protein is CSVNWRQFGYTF.

This clonotype was observed a handful of times. The V and J genes are TRBV20-1 and TRBJ2-3; D is unclear. V lost 2 bases, J lost 7 bases, and 16 bases lay in between. The CDR3 is made up of 14 amino acids. The germline V gene has CDR1 DFQATT and CDR2 SNEGSKA (reference sequence). CDR3 sequence: CSARSQDHRYTQYF. The CDR3 nucleotides read TGCAGTGCTAGAAGTCAGGATCACAGATATACGCAGTATTTT.

As concerns this clonotype: A junction end diverges from the germline sequence, so it may reflect a read error. J is TRBJ2-5 and V is TRBV20-1; no definite D call. CDR1 is DFQATT and CDR2 is SNEGSKA in the germline V gene (reference sequence). The CDR3 covers 12 residues. The CDR3 sequence: CSAREMQETKYF. The CDR3 coding sequence is TGCAGTGCTAGAGAGATGCAAGAGACCAAGTACTTC.